This paragraph covers one T cell receptor (beta chain) sequence. What this receptor recognizes is not known. The input lacks base qualities; no much larger clone sits a single base away. Reading the germline V gene gives CDR1 ENHRY and CDR2 SYGVKD. The CDR3 covers 15 residues, taking in both the cysteine and the phenylalanine. Left in the record is the CDR3 DNA by itself, 45 bases read in frame from the first base. A distance of 16 bases separates the germline ends of V and J, which lose 4 bases and 4 bases respectively. This entry is derived from a study of Ad26.COV2.S vaccination and SARS-CoV-2 variants (dated by TCRdb to the early 2020s). Turning to the overall study: Donors in the vaccine arm were drawn from COV1001, a multicentre, randomized, double-blind, placebo-controlled phase I-IIa trial testing Ad26.COV2.S in healthy adults. Trial participants were randomized into five groups of five: low-dose or high-dose Ad26.COV2.S given once or twice, or placebo on both occasions. TCRbeta repertoire sequencing was used to assess the specificity and breadth of SARS-CoV-2-reactive T cell receptors after Ad26.COV2.S vaccination. Throughout the experiments and outcome assessment, investigators stayed blinded to trial group allocation. A total of some 30 samples were included in the TCR-sequenced set, comprising some 20 Ad26.COV2.S vaccine recipients, 5 placebo recipients and 8 SARS-CoV-2 convalescent individuals. Dosing of Ad26.COV2.S was intramuscular, at either 5x10^10 or 1x10^11 viral particles, delivered as one shot or as two shots spaced 56 days apart.

The research as a whole found: After vaccination, substantial breadth of spike-specific CD8+ and CD4+ T cell responses was reported. The study was not powered to compare responses between vaccine doses or regimens. The authors noted that the TCR breadth and depth analyses may have underestimated total T cell responses. Compared with placebo recipients, Ad26.COV2.S recipients showed higher spike-specific TCR breadth (P = 0.0014). Vaccine and placebo recipients had comparable non-spike TCR breadth, which fits with the vaccine containing only spike.

Read against the paper, the sample's treatment or condition label means: roughly 18 received Ad26.COV2.S at low or high dose, single or two shots; about 5 received placebo; per-sample allocation not given. For vaccine and placebo recipients, the sequenced repertoires came from samples collected on day 63 after the first injection. Between 29 July and 7 August 2020, Cohort 1b enrolled about 27 adults aged 18-55 years at one site in Boston, USA. Ad26.COV2.S consisted of a replication-incompetent adenovirus type 26 vector by which a prefusion-stabilized SARS-CoV-2 spike protein from the original Wuhan strain was expressed. The immunoSEQ Assay was used to sequence TCRbeta CDR3 regions. After extraction, genomic DNA underwent amplification by bias-controlled multiplex PCR, followed by high-throughput sequencing. The paper's processing steps were these. To quantify the absolute abundance of every unique TCRbeta CDR3 region, sequences were collapsed and filtered. T cell fraction was estimated by normalizing TCRbeta template counts to usable DNA, which was measured by amplifying reference genes present in all nucleated cells. Repertoire TCRs were annotated as SARS-CoV-2-specific when V gene, CDR3 amino acid sequence and J gene were exactly matched to a known reactive TCR set. The reference SARS-CoV-2 TCR set was obtained from MIRA and was filtered for enrichment in COVID-19-positive ImmuneCODE repertoires, whereby public or cross-reactive TCRs were removed. Drawing on the MIRA antigens, annotated TCRs were analysed further at the level of specific ORF or position within ORF. Breadth was defined as annotated unique rearrangements over total unique productive rearrangements; depth was the summed frequency of those rearrangements. Group comparisons of TCR breadth used two-sided Wilcoxon rank-sum tests. TCRdb limited this immuneACCESS table to in-frame rearrangements with V and J called. A share of clones is missing; checked studies link under half to unresolved V genes, and the rest is unexplained. From that table come the V and J calls and clone size; the DNA was used to work out D and trimming. The sample includes about 420,000 clones, with roughly 90% observed a single time. The ten largest clones capture around 3.6% of the sample.

The receptor was isolated from a person aged 18 to 65 who received the Ad26.COV2.S COVID-19 vaccine or a placebo. The V and J genes are TRBV10-3 and TRBJ1-2, with TRBD1 as a weak D call on 5 bases. The specimen was peripheral blood, collected in a trial of Ad26.COV2.S vaccine versus placebo. This receptor has the CDR3 CAISGAGGSSYGYTF. The nucleotide sequence reads as follows: TGTGCCATCAGTGGGGCCGGGGGGTCGAGCTATGGCTACACCTTC.